The entry below describes one T cell receptor beta chain. Its matching antigen is unknown. These data belong to a study of identifying expanded T cells in peripheral blood. Study conclusions and caveats: Clone count variance between roughly 2-week samples rose with total template count. Over two and four weeks, about 15 and 19 clones changed, versus around 1.3 between replicates.

Produced via immunoSEQ multiplex PCR; TCRdb's table is partial and in-frame only. The profile shows about 50,000 clones, 65% to 90% of them singletons. Healthy donors had no documented immune events, such as infections, while sampled. Input material: blood. The clonotype originates from a person between 18 and 69 years old in good health.

This CDR3 reads CASRETGWVYEQYF. In nucleotides, the CDR3 is TGTGCCAGCAGGGAGACAGGGTGGGTCTACGAGCAGTACTTC. This chain uses TRBV6-1 with TRBJ2-7; 7 bases line up with TRBD1. The CDR3 has 14 residues. Germline V gene data show CDR1 as MNHNS and CDR2 as SASEGT. V lost 6 bases to trimming and J lost 3 bases; unmatched junction nucleotides: 8.